These 27 T cell receptor beta chains were all obtained from the same sample, sequenced in a study of CD8+CD57+ T cells in acquired aplastic anemia. Profiling that covered TCR beta VDJ and CDR3 relied on genomic DNA as its template. A single record per CDR3 protein comes from TCRdb applying MiXCR to the reads. The sample consists of some 200,000 distinct CDR3 sequences, approximately 50% of them appearing once. CD8+CD57+ cell expansion had been shown by flow cytometry in patients chosen for sequencing. Material: sorted CD4+, CD8+, or CD8+CD57+ T cells (not recorded which) from PBMCs. The receptors derive from a human donor with aplastic anemia.

The chain is built from TRBV5-4 and TRBJ2-3; 8 bases line up with TRBD1. V shed 0 bases and J 2 bases; nucleotides not matched to a gene: 14. The CDR3 runs 19 residues. CDR1 is SGHNT, CDR2 YYREEE, per germline (reference sequence). DNA for the CDR3: TGTGCCAGCAGCTTGGAGTGGGCAGGGGGCGGACTAATCACAGATACGCAGTATTTT. Its protein product is CASSLEWAGGGLITDTQYF.

The rearrangement uses TRBV5-1 and TRBJ1-6; 8 bases agree with TRBD1. The CDR3 contains 14 residues. Trimming removed 1 base from V and 7 bases from J; junction bases left unmatched: 1. Germline assignment: CDR1 SGHRS and CDR2 YFSETQ. In DNA form, the CDR3 reads TGCGCCAGCAGCTTGCCAGGGGGCAATTCACCCCTCCACTTT. This encodes CASSLPGGNSPLHF.

This clonotype was found many times. The V and J genes are TRBV6-5 and TRBJ2-3, with TRBD2 matching over 9 bases. This CDR3 is built from 15 residues. Germline V gene data show CDR1 as MNHEY and CDR2 as SVGAGI. Germline trimming cut 2 bases from V and 1 base from J; bases unmatched to any gene: 1. CDR3 nucleotides: TGTGCCAGCAGTTACCGGACTAGCGGCACAGATACGCAGTATTTT. Protein: CASSYRTSGTDTQYF.

The rearrangement joins TRBV20-1 to TRBJ2-5; D is perhaps TRBD1 or TRBD2 (5 bases each). The CDR3 has 12 amino acids. CDR1 and CDR2 (germline): DFQATT, SNEGSKA (reference sequence). V was shortened by 6 bases and J by 3 bases, with 11 bases between the two germline ends. The CDR3 region has the DNA TGCAGTGCCTGGGACCGGAAAGAGACCCAGTACTTC. As protein: CSAWDRKETQYF.

V and J are TRBV19 and TRBJ1-2; D remains unclear. Germline V gene sequence: CDR1 LNHDA, CDR2 SQIVND (reference sequence). The CDR3 loop spans 15 amino acids. V dropped 7 bases and J dropped 7 bases, with 22 bases sitting between them. CDR3 nucleotides: TGTGCCAGTAAATCCCTAGCACTCTCGAAAGGTGGCTACACCTTC. Protein sequence: CASKSLALSKGGYTF. Together with reference TRBV19 and TRBJ1-2, the CDR3 gives the full variable domain: DGGITQSPKYLFRKEGQNVTLSCEQNLNHDAMYWYRQDPGQGLRLIYYSQIVNDFQKGDIAEGYSVSREKKESFPLTVTSAQKNPTAFYLCASKSLALSKGGYTFGSGTRLTVV.

In its sample, this clonotype was seen a few times. V gene TRBV7-3 combines with J gene TRBJ2-3; TRBD1 agrees at 7 bases. The CDR3 runs to 15 residues. V lost 1 base to trimming and J lost 5 bases; unmatched junction nucleotides: 6. CDR1 and CDR2 from the germline V gene are SGHTA and FQGTGA. In DNA, the CDR3 is TGTGCCAGCAGCTTAAGAGGGGGCGCGGTAGATACGCAGTATTTT. Its translation: CASSLRGGAVDTQYF.

The chain has TRBV20-1 and TRBJ2-3; the match to TRBD1 covers 7 bases. Per the germline V gene, CDR1 is DFQATT and CDR2 is SNEGSKA (reference sequence). Trimming took 6 bases from V and 4 from J; bases not matched to a gene: 1. There are 11 residues in the CDR3. This CDR3 reads CSAGTADTQYF. CDR3 DNA: TGCAGTGCCGGGACAGCAGATACGCAGTATTTT.

This clonotype was picked up a small number of times. The chain is built from TRBV20-1 and TRBJ2-7, with D possibly matching TRBD2 (6 bases). Deletions cut 0 bases from V and 3 bases from J, with 9 bases between. The CDR3 runs 13 residues. Germline loops: CDR1 DFQATT, CDR2 SNEGSKA (reference sequence). The CDR3 protein is CSARDGTRYEQYF. CDR3 bases: TGCAGTGCTAGAGATGGGACTCGCTACGAGCAGTACTTC.

Many counts were recorded for this clonotype. This chain links TRBV7-3 with TRBJ2-5; D remains unclear. Trimming removed 4 bases at V and 1 base at J, with 7 bases between. The length of the CDR3 is 13 residues. CDR1 and CDR2 from the germline V gene are SGHTA and FQGTGA. CDR3: CASSSTPQETQYF. The CDR3 region has the DNA TGTGCCAGCAGCTCGACCCCCCAAGAGACCCAGTACTTC.

Only a few counts were recorded for this clonotype. This chain uses TRBV7-6 with TRBJ2-7; no clear D. The CDR3 runs to 12 residues. Germline V gene sequence: CDR1 SGHVS, CDR2 FNYEAQ. Between the trimmed V and J ends, which lost 4 bases and 6 bases, there was a span of 10 bases. CDR3 in amino acids: CASSYTGGEQYF. The CDR3 region has the DNA TGTGCCAGCAGCTACACCGGCGGCGAGCAGTACTTC.

CDR3: CATSRGGGMGNQPQHF. As DNA, the CDR3 is TGTGCCACCAGCAGAGGAGGGGGTATGGGCAATCAGCCCCAGCATTTT. The chain couples TRBV15 to TRBJ1-5, with a tentative D call TRBD1 (6 bases). CDR1 and CDR2 from the germline V gene are LNHNV and YYDKDF (reference sequence). Trimming removed 1 base at V and 2 bases at J, with 12 bases between. The CDR3 runs 16 residues.

The CDR3: CASSLTTSGRNTDTQYF. The CDR3, as DNA: TGTGCCAGCAGCTTAACTACTAGCGGGAGAAACACAGATACGCAGTATTTT. The J gene is TRBJ2-3, the V gene TRBV7-3; 11 nucleotides align to TRBD2. The germline V gene has CDR1 SGHTA and CDR2 FQGTGA. The CDR3 is 17 residues long. The ends lost 0 bases at V and 2 bases at J; junction bases unmatched: 4.

This clonotype was found once. This clone may be a read error of a much larger clone one base away. The chain uses TRBV6-4 and TRBJ1-1; D possibly corresponds to TRBD1 (6 bases). Germline lookup yields CDR1 MRHNA and CDR2 SNTAGT. The CDR3 covers 14 residues. In DNA form, the CDR3 reads TGTGCCAGCAGTGAAACAAACAGGGACACTGAAGCTCTCTTT. Protein sequence: CASSETNRDTEALF.

As regards this clonotype: One junction end disagrees with the germline gene, perhaps due to a read error. The rearrangement uses TRBV10-3 and TRBJ2-5; D is uncertain. The germline CDR1 and CDR2 sequences are ENHRY and SYGVKD. CDR3 length: 10 amino acids. Written as DNA, the CDR3 is TGTGCCAGCAGTGACTCGAACCAGGACTTC. Translated: CASSDSNQDF.

This clonotype was found a few times. The gene calls are TRBV20-1 and TRBJ2-7; D not resolved. The germline CDR1 and CDR2 sequences are DFQATT and SNEGSKA (reference sequence). Trimming stripped 4 bases from V and 1 base from J, with 8 bases between. The length of the CDR3 is 12 residues. CDR3 amino acids: CSATDNSYEQYF. The CDR3 DNA sequence: TGCAGTGCTACGGATAATTCCTACGAGCAGTACTTC.

The gene calls are TRBV7-8 and TRBJ1-5; maybe TRBD1 (6 bases). The CDR3 consists of 14 residues. CDR1 and CDR2 from the germline V gene are SGHVS and FQNEAQ. The V end lost 8 bases, the J end lost 5 bases, and 16 bases lay between the germline ends. CDR3 in DNA: TGTGCCAGCTCCGGAGGGGCAGGGGATCAGCCCCAGCATTTT. The encoded protein is CASSGGAGDQPQHF.

This clonotype occurred many times. The V and J genes are TRBV7-3 and TRBJ2-2; the D is unclear. V was shortened by 0 bases and J by 1 base, with 6 bases between the two germline ends. This CDR3 comprises 15 residues. The germline CDR1 and CDR2 sequences are SGHTA and FQGTGA. The DNA for the CDR3 is TGTGCCAGCAGCTTAACGACGGGGAACACCGGGGAGCTGTTTTTT. Translation gives CASSLTTGNTGELFF.

In regard to this clonotype: With a much larger clone just one base away, this may be a read error. The chain links TRBV5-1 to TRBJ1-1; tentatively, D is TRBD1 (6 bases). The V end was cut by 0 bases, the J end by 5 bases, with 14 bases between. Germline CDR1 SGHRS, CDR2 YFSETQ. The CDR3 extends over 15 amino acids. The CDR3 sequence: CASSLVARGSTEAFF. The CDR3 DNA reads TGCGCCAGCAGCTTGGTAGCAAGGGGGAGTACTGAAGCTTTCTTT.

This clonotype has more than one count but fewer than ten. The chain combines TRBV6-5 with TRBJ2-6; D could derive from TRBD1 or TRBD2 (6 bases each). Germline lookup yields CDR1 MNHEY and CDR2 SVGAGI. There are 20 residues in the CDR3. V was cut by 2 bases and J by 1 base, with 21 bases left in between. CDR3 in amino acids: CASSYRRRRGHNSGANVLTF. CDR3 coding DNA: TGTGCCAGCAGTTACCGACGAAGGAGGGGACATAATTCTGGGGCCAACGTCCTGACTTTC.

The chain has TRBV7-2 and TRBJ2-5; weak D call: TRBD2 (6 bases). Germline V gene data show CDR1 as SGHTA and CDR2 as FQGNSA. V gave up 4 bases and J gave up 1 base, with 7 bases separating them. The CDR3 spans 13 residues. The CDR3 DNA reads TGTGCCAGCAGCTCGGGAGTCCAAGAGACCCAGTACTTC. It yields the protein CASSSGVQETQYF.

The chain links TRBV20-1 to TRBJ1-2, with 9 positions matching TRBD1. In germline, CDR1 is DFQATT, CDR2 SNEGSKA (reference sequence). Trimming cost V 3 bases and J 7 bases; bases outside gene matches: 12. The CDR3 contains 15 residues. The CDR3 sequence: CSASNQGQGIIGYTF. In DNA form, the CDR3 reads TGCAGTGCTAGTAACCAGGGACAGGGAATCATTGGCTACACCTTC.

The chain carries TRBV20-1 and TRBJ1-3; no clear D gene. CDR1 and CDR2 from the germline V gene are DFQATT and SNEGSKA (reference sequence). The CDR3 totals 13 residues. The V end was cut by 4 bases, the J end by 4 bases, with 11 bases between. The CDR3 spells CSAIHEEGNTIYF. CDR3 DNA sequence: TGCAGTGCTATACACGAGGAGGGAAACACCATATATTTT.

The chain employs TRBV10-1 and TRBJ1-2; 10 bases match TRBD1. The CDR3 totals 14 residues. Germline CDR1 is WNHNN and CDR2 is SYGVQD (reference sequence). The V and J ends lost 6 bases and 2 bases, in that order; junction bases with no gene match: 3. The CDR3 sequence: CASSPTGGNYGYTF. The CDR3 DNA reads TGCGCCAGCAGCCCGACAGGGGGCAACTATGGCTACACCTTC.

The V gene is TRBV29-1, the J gene TRBJ1-2; D not resolved. This CDR3 is built from 14 residues. V lost 3 bases to trimming and J lost 1 base, with 12 bases between them. Germline V lookup: CDR1 SQVTM, CDR2 ANQGSEA. The CDR3 spells CSVDRIKDNYGYTF. Here the CDR3 DNA reads TGCAGCGTTGACAGGATTAAAGATAACTATGGCTACACCTTC. Variable domain in full (rest from reference TRBV29-1 and TRBJ1-2): SAVISQKPSRDICQRGTSLTIQCQVDSQVTMMFWYRQQPGQSLTLIATANQGSEATYESGFVIDKFPISRPNLTFSTLTVSNMSPEDSSIYLCSVDRIKDNYGYTFGSGTRLTVV.

This clonotype appeared a few times. The chain recombines TRBV11-2 with TRBJ2-3, with 8 bases that match TRBD2. Germline V gives CDR1 SGHAT, CDR2 FQNNGV. The V segment lost 2 bases and the J segment 0 bases; nucleotides outside the gene matches: 1. This CDR3 region has 15 residues. The CDR3 DNA is TGTGCCAGCAGCTTAAGCGGGGGAAGCACAGATACGCAGTATTTT. Translating it yields CASSLSGGSTDTQYF.

Worth noting for this clonotype: This clone may be a read error of a much larger clone one base away. The V gene is TRBV27, the J gene TRBJ2-7; tentatively, D is TRBD1 (6 bases). V was trimmed by 6 bases and J by 3 bases, leaving 12 bases between them. The germline V gene has CDR1 MNHEY and CDR2 SMNVEV (reference sequence). CDR3 length equals 13 residues. The CDR3 nucleotides are TGTGCCAGCAGAAGGGGACACCACTACGAGCAGTACTTC. It translates to CASRRGHHYEQYF.

A word on this clonotype: Sequence at one end of the junction differs from germline and may be a read error. The gene calls are TRBV11-1 and TRBJ2-7, with 9 bases matching TRBD2. This CDR3 is 17 amino acids long. Germline CDR1 reads SGHAT; CDR2 reads FQDESV (reference sequence). In DNA form, the CDR3 reads TGTACCAGCAGCTTAGGAACCTTAGCGGGAGCCGAGTACGAGCAGTACTTC. Translation: CTSSLGTLAGAEYEQYF.